The rows below give T cell receptor beta chains drawn from one sample of a study of beta chain features in type 1 diabetes. TCRdb's copy holds only in-frame clones and misses some; the assay was immunoSEQ multiplex PCR. The data contain about 160,000 clones, over 7.5% of them singletons. Sequences were obtained from central memory CD4+ T cells from blood. Receptors were obtained from a woman aged 18-29 years in good health. Each CDR3 is given with its conserved first and last residue. The order of the fields is D gene, J gene, clone size, V gene, CDR3 DNA, CDR3 protein. A D gene is named only where the DNA matches it firmly. Clone size is shown for a subset of rows, as once, few, many or a class of expanded clone.

>NA|TRBJ1-1|few|TRBV7-2
TGTGCCAGCAGCTTTAGGGAAGGGGTGAACACTGAAGCTTTCTTT
CASSFREGVNTEAFF
>NA|TRBJ1-6|NA|TRBV6-5
TGTGCCAGCACCCCTGACCGAAGGGGTTCACCCCTCCACTTT
CASTPDRRGSPLHF
>TRBD2|TRBJ2-4|few|TRBV2
TGTGCCAGCCGCTCGGGGGGGGGTGGCAAAAACATTCAGTACTTC
CASRSGGGGKNIQYF
>NA|TRBJ1-1|NA|TRBV9
TGTGCCAGCAGCGTCGCACAGGGCACTGAAGCTTTCTTT
CASSVAQGTEAFF
>TRBD2|TRBJ2-7|NA|TRBV29-1
TGCAGCGTAGCGCTAGCGGGAGGACCCTACGAGCAGTACTTC
CSVALAGGPYEQYF
>NA|TRBJ2-1|few|TRBV18
TGTGCCAGCTCACCTATGCCAGGGGAGGGTGAGCAGTTCTTC
CASSPMPGEGEQFF
>NA|TRBJ2-7|few|TRBV18
TGTGCCAGCTCACCGGGACTCGCTAGCTCCTACGAGCAGTACTTC
CASSPGLASSYEQYF
>NA|TRBJ2-5|NA|TRBV21-1
TGTGCCAGCAGCAAAGGGACAGAAATCCAAGAGACCCAGTACTTC
CASSKGTEIQETQYF
>NA|TRBJ2-7|NA|TRBV7-3
TGTGCCAGCAGCTTAGACGGACAGAGCCCCAACGAGCAGTACTTC
CASSLDGQSPNEQYF
>NA|TRBJ1-1|few|TRBV12-5
TGTGCTAGTGCGCCGGGGGGCGGCAACACTGAAGCTTTCTTT
CASAPGGGNTEAFF
>TRBD1|TRBJ2-7|NA|TRBV7-6
TGTGCCAGCAGCGACCAGGGGGACGAGCAGTACTTC
CASSDQGDEQYF
>NA|TRBJ1-6|few|TRBV13
TGTGCCAGCAGCTTACAGGGGTTTTCACCCCTCCACTTT
CASSLQGFSPLHF
>TRBD1|TRBJ1-2|NA|TRBV9
TGTGCCAGCAGCGTAGCTACAGGGACAGGGGTCTATGGCTACACCTTC
CASSVATGTGVYGYTF
>TRBD1|TRBJ2-6|NA|TRBV10-3
TGTGCCATCTTACAGGGGTCTGGGGCCAACGTCCTGACTTTC
CAILQGSGANVLTF
>NA|TRBJ2-7|many|TRBV15
TGTGCCACCAGCAGAGACGCCGGACAGACCTACGAGCAGTACTTC
CATSRDAGQTYEQYF